This TCR beta chain is drawn from a study of blood T cells in healthy people across ages. The second PCR ran about 6 to 12 cycles with a sample-barcoded 5' primer and J-beta primers. TCRdb passed the 5' RACE reads through MiXCR, listing each CDR3 protein once. Here the sample spans 1 million to 1.2 million distinct CDR3 sequences, 35% to 40% being singletons. The germline CDR1 and CDR2 sequences are SNHLY and FYNNEI. The CDR3 spans 17 residues. The V segment lost 4 bases and the J segment 0 bases; nucleotides outside the gene matches: 10. This clonotype was recorded a few times. The sequenced sample was blood. The source is a man aged 18 to 29 in good health. J is TRBJ2-3 and V is TRBV2; 7 bases fit TRBD2. DNA for the CDR3: TGTGCCAGCAGTGGGATGGGAGCGGGGAGAAGCACAGATACGCAGTATTTT. Its protein is CASSGMGAGRSTDTQYF.